One and the same sample provided the 16 T cell receptor beta chains below, sequenced in a study of T cells in localized non-small cell lung cancer. Here immunoSEQ multiplex PCR was the method, and the copy in TCRdb shows in-frame clones only, minus some. The sample contains 15,000 to 20,000 clones, over 70% of which appear only once. Source: peripheral blood, taken before any cancer treatment. The receptor source for this set is a male donor aged 60 or over with stage III lung adenocarcinoma.

The CDR3 DNA follows: TGTGCCAGCGCTGGGAGGGGGGAGCTGTTTTTT. This translates into CASAGRGELFF. The chain employs TRBV6-5 and TRBJ2-2; D perhaps matches TRBD2 (6 bases). This CDR3 contains 11 residues. Looked up from germline, CDR1 is MNHEY and CDR2 is SVGAGI. V lost 8 bases, J lost 8 bases, and 9 bases lay in between.

V usage is TRBV19 and J usage is TRBJ1-2; 9 positions match TRBD1. Germline V lookup: CDR1 LNHDA, CDR2 SQIVND (reference sequence). V shed 8 bases, J shed 2 bases, and the junction held 3 bases outside the gene matches. This CDR3 is 13 amino acids long. CDR3 sequence: CASSQGANYGYTF. The CDR3 nucleotides are TGTGCCAGTTCACAGGGGGCAAACTATGGCTACACCTTC.

This clone was detected once. The chain uses TRBV4-1 and TRBJ2-1, with 10 bases identical to TRBD1. The CDR3 consists of 13 residues. Germline CDR1 and CDR2: MGHRA and YSYEKL. V shed 3 bases and J 13 bases; nucleotides not matched to a gene: 6. CDR3: CASSHTGTGDQFF. The CDR3 DNA reads TGCGCCAGCAGCCACACCGGGACAGGGGACCAGTTCTTC.

The rearrangement links TRBV18 to TRBJ2-7; possibly TRBD2 for D (6 bases). Per germline, CDR1 KGHSH and CDR2 LQKENI. CDR3 length equals 14 residues. V was cut by 2 bases and J by 5 bases, with 13 bases left in between. CDR3 sequence: CASSPIPSANEQYF. DNA of the CDR3: TGTGCCAGCTCACCAATACCTAGCGCCAACGAGCAGTACTTC.

The rearrangement links TRBV25-1 to TRBJ1-5, with 11 bases aligning to TRBD1. Trimming took 3 bases from V and 5 from J; bases not matched to a gene: 12. This CDR3 region has 18 residues. Germline V gene lookup returns CDR1 MGHDK and CDR2 SYGVNS. The CDR3 nucleotides are TGTGCCAGCAGTGACCAGGACTACCGGGACAGGGGGTATCAGCCCCAGCATTTT. This encodes CASSDQDYRDRGYQPQHF.

The rearrangement joins TRBV9 to TRBJ2-3; perhaps TRBD1 as D (6 bases). The CDR3 is 13 residues long. Germline lookup yields CDR1 SGDLS and CDR2 YYNGEE. The V end lost 5 bases, the J end lost 4 bases, and 11 bases lay between the germline ends. CDR3: CASSQGLADTQYF. In DNA form, the CDR3 reads TGTGCCAGCAGTCAGGGGCTGGCAGATACGCAGTATTTT. Looking up the rest from reference TRBV9 and TRBJ2-3 gives the full variable domain: DSGVTQTPKHLITATGQRVTLRCSPRSGDLSVYWYQQSLDQGLQFLIQYYNGEERAKGNILERFSAQQFPDLHSELNLSSLELGDSALYFCASSQGLADTQYFGPGTRLTVL.

This clone came up a few times. This sequence joins TRBV7-8 and TRBJ2-2; D uncertain. This CDR3 has 12 residues. The V end was cut by 2 bases, the J end by 7 bases, with 5 bases between. CDR1 is SGHVS, CDR2 FQNEAQ, per germline. The CDR3 loop is CASSLHIGELFF. The CDR3 bases are TGTGCCAGCAGCTTACATATCGGGGAGCTGTTTTTT.

The rearrangement joins TRBV14 to TRBJ2-7; D might be TRBD2 (5 bases). V was trimmed by 1 base and J by 6 bases, leaving 10 bases between them. Germline assignment: CDR1 SGHDN and CDR2 FVKESK. There are 13 residues in the CDR3. The CDR3 region is CASSQAWAGEQYF. Here the CDR3 DNA reads TGTGCCAGCAGCCAAGCCTGGGCGGGCGAGCAGTACTTC. The variable domain in full, with the rest retrieved from reference TRBV14 and TRBJ2-7, is EAGVTQFPSHSVIEKGQTVTLRCDPISGHDNLYWYRRVMGKEIKFLLHFVKESKQDESGMPNNRFLAERTGGTYSTLKVQPAELEDSGVYFCASSQAWAGEQYFGPGTRLTVT.

V and J are TRBV2 and TRBJ2-1, with D tentatively TRBD1 (5 bases). Trimming left V 0 bases short and J 9 bases short, with 9 bases between. Germline CDR1 is SNHLY and CDR2 is FYNNEI. This CDR3 contains 13 residues. CDR3: CASSEASRGEQFF. The CDR3 nucleotides read TGTGCCAGCAGTGAAGCGTCAAGGGGTGAGCAGTTCTTC.

The chain has TRBV18 and TRBJ2-5; D may match TRBD1 or TRBD2 (6 bases each). Germline V CDR1 and CDR2: KGHSH, LQKENI. Trimming shortened V by 2 bases and J by 1 base, and 11 bases separated the two germline ends. This CDR3 contains 15 residues. CDR3 in DNA: TGTGCCAGCTCACCAGGCGGGACAACCCAAGAGACCCAGTACTTC. This codes for CASSPGGTTQETQYF.

The rearrangement links TRBV6-1 to TRBJ1-6; 7 bases line up with TRBD1. The CDR3 spans 15 residues. Germline V gives CDR1 MNHNS, CDR2 SASEGT. The V and J ends lost 8 bases and 6 bases, in that order; junction bases with no gene match: 10. DNA for the CDR3: TGTGCCAGCGTACAAGGGGACAGACCTAATTCACCCCTCCACTTT. This sequence encodes CASVQGDRPNSPLHF.

The chain carries TRBV2 and TRBJ2-2; D call uncertain. Germline V lookup: CDR1 SNHLY, CDR2 FYNNEI. Trimming took off 1 base at V and 5 bases at J, with 5 bases between the two ends. There are 13 residues in the CDR3. The CDR3 nucleotides read TGTGCCAGCAGTGAAGGGGTGACCGGGGAGCTGTTTTTT. This gives the protein CASSEGVTGELFF.

This chain uses TRBV28 with TRBJ1-2; 10 positions match TRBD1. Unmatched junction bases numbered 6, after V lost 6 bases and J lost 5 bases. This CDR3 region has 14 residues. Germline CDR1 reads MDHEN; CDR2 reads SYDVKM. The CDR3 reads CASRLTGGAYGYTF. CDR3 coding DNA: TGTGCCAGCAGGCTGACAGGGGGCGCGTATGGCTACACCTTC.

This rearrangement joins TRBV7-9 to TRBJ2-4, with TRBD1 as a possible D gene (5 bases). This CDR3 is built from 15 residues. CDR1 is SEHNR, CDR2 FQNEAQ, per germline (reference sequence). Between the trimmed V and J ends, which lost 5 bases and 4 bases, there was a span of 15 bases. This CDR3 is CASSKALTEKNIQYF. DNA for the CDR3: TGTGCCAGCAGCAAAGCGTTGACAGAGAAAAACATTCAGTACTTC.

The V call is TRBV5-1, the J call TRBJ2-7, with 13 bases aligning to TRBD2. The germline V gene has CDR1 SGHRS and CDR2 YFSETQ. Losses at the gene ends were 3 bases for V and 4 bases for J; bases not matched to a gene: 10. The CDR3 has 17 amino acids. The CDR3 spells CASSWTSGGRSSYEQYF. In DNA form, the CDR3 reads TGCGCCAGCAGCTGGACTAGCGGGGGCCGCTCTTCTTACGAGCAGTACTTC. Full variable domain (missing parts from reference TRBV5-1 and TRBJ2-7): KAGVTQTPRYLIKTRGQQVTLSCSPISGHRSVSWYQQTPGQGLQFLFEYFSETQRNKGNFPGRFSGRQFSNSRSEMNVSTLELGDSALYLCASSWTSGGRSSYEQYFGPGTRLTVT.

This rearrangement joins TRBV7-2 to TRBJ2-2; TRBD1 aligns across 9 bases. The germline gives CDR1 SGHTA, CDR2 FQGNSA. The CDR3 totals 14 residues. V was pared by 4 bases and J by 9 bases, with 6 bases of the junction left unmatched. The CDR3 is CASSYGQGLRELFF. The CDR3 DNA reads as TGTGCCAGCAGCTACGGACAGGGGCTCCGGGAGCTGTTTTTT. Drawing the rest from reference TRBV7-2 and TRBJ2-2, the complete variable domain is GAGVSQSPSNKVTEKGKDVELRCDPISGHTALYWYRQSLGQGLEFLIYFQGNSAPDKSGLPSDRFSAERTGGSVSTLTIQRTQQEDSAVYLCASSYGQGLRELFFGEGSRLTVL.